These T cell receptor beta chains were read from a single sample in a study of CD8 T cells in ankylosing spondylitis. One entry per CDR3 protein, called by TCRdb with MiXCR from the 5' RACE reads. This repertoire shows 150,000 or so distinct CDR3 sequences, about 17% found once; its top ten account for approximately 7.8%. Sequencing used blood, either unsorted or a sorted T cell fraction (not recorded which). The receptors derive from a male donor with ankylosing spondylitis or in good health (not recorded which). Both conserved end residues are part of each CDR3. A D gene is named only where the DNA matches it firmly. Size is omitted from some rows. Given values are once, few, many or a class for expanded clones.

j_call d_call clone_size v_call cdr3_aa cdr3_nt
TRBJ2-5 . many TRBV29-1 CSVSWDSWYQETQYF TGCAGCGTGAGTTGGGACTCCTGGTACCAAGAGACCCAGTACTTC
TRBJ2-3 . . TRBV27 CASSPTGDSTDTQYF TGTGCCAGCAGTCCGACAGGCGATAGCACAGATACGCAGTATTTT
TRBJ1-5 TRBD1 . TRBV4-1 CASSQGRIGTGISNQPQHF TGCGCCAGCAGCCAAGGACGGATTGGGACAGGTATTAGCAATCAGCCCCAGCATTTT
TRBJ1-4 . . TRBV27 CASSFIGANEKLFF TGTGCCAGCAGTTTTATCGGGGCTAATGAAAAACTGTTTTTT
TRBJ2-1 . few TRBV12-3/TRBV12-4 CASTPGTRSYNEQFF TGTGCCAGCACCCCCGGGACTCGCTCCTACAATGAGCAGTTCTTC
TRBJ2-1 TRBD2 . TRBV28 CASRPPGVAGINEQFF TGTGCCAGCAGACCCCCCGGGGTAGCGGGAATCAATGAGCAGTTCTTC
TRBJ1-6 TRBD1 few TRBV13 CASSFRTGADNSPLHF TGTGCCAGCAGCTTCCGGACAGGGGCGGATAATTCACCCCTCCACTTT
TRBJ2-3 . . TRBV10-2 CASSRILRVLRSDTQYF TGCGCCAGCAGTCGGATCCTCAGGGTCCTCAGGTCAGATACGCAGTATTTT
TRBJ2-3 . many TRBV12-3/TRBV12-4 CASSSTPTDTQYF TGTGCCAGCAGTTCGACCCCCACAGATACGCAGTATTTT
TRBJ2-1 TRBD2 . TRBV7-9 CASSRLAGSSYNEQFF TGTGCCAGCAGCCGACTAGCGGGAAGCTCCTACAATGAGCAGTTCTTC
TRBJ2-7 . few TRBV20-1 CSARDLQSGSYEQYF TGCAGTGCTAGAGATCTCCAGTCAGGGTCCTACGAGCAGTACTTC
TRBJ2-7 . few TRBV28 CASSSGGSYEQYF TGTGCCAGCAGCTCGGGTGGCTCCTACGAGCAGTACTTC
TRBJ1-2 TRBD1 many TRBV20-1 CSAETGEGYTF TGCAGTGCCGAAACAGGGGAAGGCTACACCTTC
TRBJ2-1 TRBD2 few TRBV12-3/TRBV12-4 CASTALAGDGEQFF TGTGCCAGCACTGCACTAGCGGGAGACGGTGAGCAGTTCTTC
TRBJ2-2 . . TRBV14 CASSLTVNTGELFF TGTGCCAGCAGCTTGACAGTGAACACCGGGGAGCTGTTTTTT
TRBJ2-1 . many TRBV12-3/TRBV12-4 CASSLVSGFGEQFF TGTGCCAGCAGTTTAGTTTCGGGATTCGGGGAGCAGTTCTTC
TRBJ2-1 . many TRBV20-1 CSARRGEQFF TGCAGTGCTAGAAGGGGGGAGCAGTTCTTC
TRBJ2-3 . many TRBV2 CASSEAGINTDTQYF TGTGCCAGCAGTGAAGCAGGAATAAACACAGATACGCAGTATTTT
TRBJ2-1 TRBD2 many TRBV5-1 CASSLVRLANNEQFF TGCGCCAGCAGCTTGGTTAGACTAGCGAACAATGAGCAGTTCTTC
TRBJ1-5 . many TRBV6-1 CASSREHRNQPQHF TGTGCCAGCTCTAGGGAGCACCGCAATCAGCCCCAGCATTTT
TRBJ1-5 . many TRBV10-3 CATQGIRNQPQHF TGTGCCACGCAGGGAATTCGCAATCAGCCCCAGCATTTT
TRBJ2-7 TRBD2 few TRBV20-1 CSAQYSGRSGEQYF TGCAGTGCGCAGTATAGCGGGAGATCGGGTGAGCAGTACTTC
TRBJ1-1 . many TRBV12-3/TRBV12-4 CASSFLREAFF TGTGCCAGCAGTTTTCTCCGTGAAGCTTTCTTT
TRBJ1-1 . many TRBV5-1 CASRWAARNTEAFF TGCGCCAGCAGGTGGGCCGCGAGGAACACTGAAGCTTTCTTT
TRBJ2-2 . few TRBV6-1 CASSLTQGPNTGELFF TGTGCCAGCAGCCTCACACAGGGCCCGAACACCGGGGAGCTGTTTTTT
TRBJ2-3 TRBD1 few TRBV3-1 CASRLQGGLTDTQYF TGTGCCAGCAGGTTACAGGGGGGCCTCACAGATACGCAGTATTTT
TRBJ2-6 . . TRBV28 CATFGSGSGANVLTF TGTGCCACATTCGGCTCGGGATCTGGTGCCAACGTCCTGACTTTC
TRBJ2-3 TRBD2 many TRBV20-1 CSAPRTSGRAVDTQYF TGCAGTGCGCCTAGGACTAGCGGGAGGGCGGTAGATACGCAGTATTTT
TRBJ2-5 TRBD1 few TRBV29-1 CSAAPGTAQETQYF TGCAGCGCCGCCCCCGGGACAGCTCAAGAGACCCAGTACTTC
TRBJ2-3 TRBD2 . TRBV4-1 CASSAQRAGEFADTQYF TGCGCCAGCAGCGCCCAGCGGGCGGGAGAATTTGCAGATACGCAGTATTTT
TRBJ1-6 TRBD1 few TRBV3-1 CASSGRDSYSPLHF TGTGCCAGCAGCGGCCGGGACAGCTATTCACCCCTCCACTTT
TRBJ2-5 . many TRBV20-1 CSARGYLETQYF TGCAGTGCTAGAGGCTACCTAGAGACCCAGTACTTC
TRBJ2-3 . many TRBV27 CASSLTRDSTDTQYF TGTGCCAGCAGTTTAACTAGGGACAGCACAGATACGCAGTATTTT
TRBJ2-5 TRBD2 few TRBV29-1 CSVLAGGRTQYF TGCAGCGTCCTAGCGGGAGGACGGACCCAGTACTTC
TRBJ2-2 . many TRBV28 CASSSSSGTGELFF TGTGCCAGCAGTTCGAGCTCCGGCACCGGGGAGCTGTTTTTT
TRBJ2-1 TRBD2 many TRBV5-1 CASSLLADKNEQFF TGCGCCAGCAGCTTACTAGCGGATAAAAATGAGCAGTTCTTC
TRBJ2-7 . few TRBV19 CATDWTMAEQYF TGTGCCACCGACTGGACTATGGCCGAGCAGTACTTC
TRBJ2-3 TRBD1 many TRBV29-1 CSEATGGTDTQYF TGCAGCGAAGCGACAGGGGGCACAGATACGCAGTATTTT
TRBJ2-2 . . TRBV11-3 CASSLRSWRNTGELFF TGTGCCAGCAGCTTAAGGTCTTGGAGGAACACCGGGGAGCTGTTTTTT
TRBJ1-5 TRBD1 . TRBV7-9 CASSPPGTGIHQPQHF TGTGCCAGCAGCCCCCCCGGGACAGGGATTCATCAGCCCCAGCATTTT
TRBJ2-1 TRBD2 many TRBV28 CASSFRTSGPRDEQFF TGTGCCAGCAGTTTCAGGACTAGCGGACCGCGGGATGAGCAGTTCTTC
TRBJ2-1 . many TRBV5-6 CASSLDGSWNNEQFF TGTGCCAGCAGCCTAGACGGATCTTGGAACAATGAGCAGTTCTTC
TRBJ2-1 TRBD1 many TRBV12-3/TRBV12-4 CASGGDNEQFF TGTGCCTCAGGGGGAGACAATGAGCAGTTCTTC
TRBJ2-5 TRBD2 many TRBV7-6 CASSLEAGERETQYF TGTGCCAGCAGCTTAGAAGCGGGAGAGAGGGAGACCCAGTACTTC
TRBJ1-1 . many TRBV20-1 CSARDRRTNTEAFF TGCAGTGCTAGAGATCGGAGGACGAACACTGAAGCTTTCTTT
TRBJ1-1 . many TRBV5-1 CASSLDRDEAFF TGCGCCAGCAGCTTGGACAGGGATGAAGCTTTCTTT
TRBJ2-2 . . TRBV5-4 CASSGELQVSTGELFF TGTGCCAGCAGCGGCGAGCTCCAAGTGAGCACCGGGGAGCTGTTTTTT
TRBJ2-1 . few TRBV20-1 CSAHSVAGYNEQFF TGCAGTGCACACTCGGTGGCGGGGTACAATGAGCAGTTCTTC